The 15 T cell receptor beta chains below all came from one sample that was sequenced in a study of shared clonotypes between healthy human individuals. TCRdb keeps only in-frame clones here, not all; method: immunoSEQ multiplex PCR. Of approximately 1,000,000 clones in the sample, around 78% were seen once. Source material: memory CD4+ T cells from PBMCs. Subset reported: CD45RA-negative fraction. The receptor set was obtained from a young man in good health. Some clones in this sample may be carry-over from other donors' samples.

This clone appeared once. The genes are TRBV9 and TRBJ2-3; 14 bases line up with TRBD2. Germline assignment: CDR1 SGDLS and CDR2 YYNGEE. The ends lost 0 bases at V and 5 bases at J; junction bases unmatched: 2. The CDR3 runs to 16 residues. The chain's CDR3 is CASSVGGTSGRDTQYF. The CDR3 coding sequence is TGTGCCAGCAGCGTAGGGGGGACTAGCGGGAGAGATACGCAGTATTTT.

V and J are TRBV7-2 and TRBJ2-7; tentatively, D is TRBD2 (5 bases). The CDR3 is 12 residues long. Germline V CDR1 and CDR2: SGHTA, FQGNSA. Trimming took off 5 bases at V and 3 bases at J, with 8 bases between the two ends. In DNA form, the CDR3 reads TGTGCCAGCAGCCCCGGGATCTACGAGCAGTACTTC. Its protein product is CASSPGIYEQYF.

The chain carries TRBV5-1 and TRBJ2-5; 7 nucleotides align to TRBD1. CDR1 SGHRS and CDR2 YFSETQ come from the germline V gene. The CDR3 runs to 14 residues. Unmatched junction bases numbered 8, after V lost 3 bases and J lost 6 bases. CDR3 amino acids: CASSSSTGRKTQYF. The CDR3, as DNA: TGCGCCAGCAGCTCCTCGACAGGGAGAAAGACCCAGTACTTC.

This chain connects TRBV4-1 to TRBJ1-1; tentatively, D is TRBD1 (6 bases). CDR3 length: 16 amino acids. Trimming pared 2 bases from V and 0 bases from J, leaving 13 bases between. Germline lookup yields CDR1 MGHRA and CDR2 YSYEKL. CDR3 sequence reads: CASSQTVQGMNTEAFF. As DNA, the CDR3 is TGCGCCAGCAGCCAAACCGTTCAGGGGATGAACACTGAAGCTTTCTTT.

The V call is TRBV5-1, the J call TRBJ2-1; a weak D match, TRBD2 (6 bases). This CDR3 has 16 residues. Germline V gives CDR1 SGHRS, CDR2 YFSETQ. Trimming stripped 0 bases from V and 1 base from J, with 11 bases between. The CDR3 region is CASSLGGGESYNEQFF. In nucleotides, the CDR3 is TGCGCCAGCAGCTTGGGGGGCGGGGAATCCTACAATGAGCAGTTCTTC.

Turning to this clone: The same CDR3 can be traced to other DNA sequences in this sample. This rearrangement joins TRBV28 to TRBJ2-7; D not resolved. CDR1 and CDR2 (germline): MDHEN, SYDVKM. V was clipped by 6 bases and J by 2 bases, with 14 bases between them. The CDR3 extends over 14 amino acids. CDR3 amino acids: CASSLSSPPYEQYF. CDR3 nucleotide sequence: TGTGCCAGCAGCCTTAGCAGCCCCCCCTACGAGCAGTACTTC. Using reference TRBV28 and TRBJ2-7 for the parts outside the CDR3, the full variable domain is DVKVTQSSRYLVKRTGEKVFLECVQDMDHENMFWYRQDPGLGLRLIYFSYDVKMKEKGDIPEGYSVSREKKERFSLILESASTNQTSMYLCASSLSSPPYEQYFGPGTRLTVT.

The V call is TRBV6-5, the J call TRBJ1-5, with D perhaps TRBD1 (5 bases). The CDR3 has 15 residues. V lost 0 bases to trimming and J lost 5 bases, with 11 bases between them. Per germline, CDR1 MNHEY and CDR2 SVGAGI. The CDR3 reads CASSYSGTRDQPQHF. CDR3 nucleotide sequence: TGTGCCAGCAGTTACTCCGGGACTCGGGATCAGCCCCAGCATTTT.

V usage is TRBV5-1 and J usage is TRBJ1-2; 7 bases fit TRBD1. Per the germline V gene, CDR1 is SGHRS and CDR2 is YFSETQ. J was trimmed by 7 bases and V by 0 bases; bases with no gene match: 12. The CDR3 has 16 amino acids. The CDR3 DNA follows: TGCGCCAGCAGCTTGGGCGACAGGGCTGGGATCAGTGGCTACACCTTC. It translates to CASSLGDRAGISGYTF.

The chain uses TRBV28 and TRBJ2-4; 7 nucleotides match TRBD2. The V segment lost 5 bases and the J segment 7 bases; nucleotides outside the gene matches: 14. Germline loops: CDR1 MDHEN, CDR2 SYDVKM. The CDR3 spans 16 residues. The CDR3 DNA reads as TGTGCCAGCAGTCCCGTAGCGGGCCACAGTGGGAACATTCAGTACTTC. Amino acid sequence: CASSPVAGHSGNIQYF.

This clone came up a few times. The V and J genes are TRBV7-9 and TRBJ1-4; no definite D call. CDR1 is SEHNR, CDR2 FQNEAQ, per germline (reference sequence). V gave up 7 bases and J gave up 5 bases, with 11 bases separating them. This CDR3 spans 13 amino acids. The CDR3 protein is CASNDGQNEKLFF. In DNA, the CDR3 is TGTGCCAGCAACGACGGGCAGAATGAAAAACTGTTTTTT. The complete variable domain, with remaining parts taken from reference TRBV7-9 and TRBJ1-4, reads DTGVSQNPRHKITKRGQNVTFRCDPISEHNRLYWYRQTLGQGPEFLTYFQNEAQLEKSRLLSDRFSAERPKGSFSTLEIQRTEQGDSAMYLCASNDGQNEKLFFGSGTQLSVL.

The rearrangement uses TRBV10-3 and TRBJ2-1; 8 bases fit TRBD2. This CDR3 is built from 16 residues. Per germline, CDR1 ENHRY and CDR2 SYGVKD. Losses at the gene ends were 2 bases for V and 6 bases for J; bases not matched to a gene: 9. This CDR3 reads CAISEGPGLGSNEQFF. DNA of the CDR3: TGTGCCATCAGTGAGGGACCGGGACTAGGTTCCAATGAGCAGTTCTTC.

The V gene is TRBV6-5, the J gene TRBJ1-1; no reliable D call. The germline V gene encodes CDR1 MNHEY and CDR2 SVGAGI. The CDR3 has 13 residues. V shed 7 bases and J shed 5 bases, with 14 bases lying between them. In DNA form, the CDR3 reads TGTGCCAGCAAGGGCCCCTCGGGGACTGAAGCTTTCTTT. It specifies CASKGPSGTEAFF.

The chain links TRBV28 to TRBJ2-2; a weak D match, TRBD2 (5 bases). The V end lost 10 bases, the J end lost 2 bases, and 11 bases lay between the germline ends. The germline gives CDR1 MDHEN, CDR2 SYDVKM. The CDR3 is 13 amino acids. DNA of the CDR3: TGTGCCACCGTACGGGGAAACACCGGGGAGCTGTTTTTT. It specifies CATVRGNTGELFF.

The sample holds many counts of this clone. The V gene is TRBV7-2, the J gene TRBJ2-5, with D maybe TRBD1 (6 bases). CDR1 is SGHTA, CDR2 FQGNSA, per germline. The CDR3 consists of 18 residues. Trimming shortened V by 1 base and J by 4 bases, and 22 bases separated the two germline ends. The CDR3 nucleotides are TGTGCCAGCAGCTTAGGTTTCAGCGCAGGGGCTGGGGGAGAGACCCAGTACTTC. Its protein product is CASSLGFSAGAGGETQYF.

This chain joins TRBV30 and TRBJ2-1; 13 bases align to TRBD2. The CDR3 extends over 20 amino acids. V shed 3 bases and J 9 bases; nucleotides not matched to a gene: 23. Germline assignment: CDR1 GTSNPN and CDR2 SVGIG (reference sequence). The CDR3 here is CAWRKSNGLAGEYISSEQFF. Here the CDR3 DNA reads TGTGCCTGGAGAAAATCTAACGGACTAGCGGGAGAATATATTTCCAGTGAGCAGTTCTTC. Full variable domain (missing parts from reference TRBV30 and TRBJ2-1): SQTIHQWPATLVQPVGSPLSLECTVEGTSNPNLYWYRQAAGRGLQLLFYSVGIGQISSEVPQNLSASRPQDRQFILSSKKLLLSDSGFYLCAWRKSNGLAGEYISSEQFFGPGTRLTVL.